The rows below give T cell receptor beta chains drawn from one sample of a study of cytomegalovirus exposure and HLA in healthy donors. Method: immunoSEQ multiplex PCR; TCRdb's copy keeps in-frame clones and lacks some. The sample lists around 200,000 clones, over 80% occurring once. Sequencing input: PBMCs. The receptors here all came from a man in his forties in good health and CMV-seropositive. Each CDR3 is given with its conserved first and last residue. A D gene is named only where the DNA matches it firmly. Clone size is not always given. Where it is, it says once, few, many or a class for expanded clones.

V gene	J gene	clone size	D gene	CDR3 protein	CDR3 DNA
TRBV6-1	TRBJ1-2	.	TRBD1	CASREGGQGFYGYTF	TGTGCCAGCAGGGAAGGGGGACAGGGCTTCTATGGCTACACCTTC
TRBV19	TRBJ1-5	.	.	CASSYSNQPQHF	TGTGCCAGTAGCTATAGCAATCAGCCCCAGCATTTT
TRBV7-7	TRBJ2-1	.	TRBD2	CASSLDLAGEQFF	TGTGCTAGCAGCTTAGATCTAGCGGGAGAGCAGTTCTTC
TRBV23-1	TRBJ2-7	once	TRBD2	CASSQSGRLAGPVSLEQYF	TGCGCCAGCAGTCAATCGGGGCGACTAGCGGGCCCCGTTTCGCTAGAGCAGTACTTC
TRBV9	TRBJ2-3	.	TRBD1	CASSVGGQGVTDTQYF	TGTGCCAGCAGCGTAGGGGGACAGGGGGTCACAGATACGCAGTATTTT
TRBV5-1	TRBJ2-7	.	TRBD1	CASSSDRDEQYF	TGCGCCAGCAGCTCGGACAGGGACGAGCAGTACTTC
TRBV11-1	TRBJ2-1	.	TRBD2	CASSSLNGGRAGGEQFF	TGTGCCAGCAGCTCCCTGAATGGCGGGAGGGCAGGAGGAGAGCAGTTCTTC
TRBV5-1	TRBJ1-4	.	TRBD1	CASRQGTATNEKLFF	TGCGCCAGCAGACAGGGGACAGCAACTAATGAAAAACTGTTTTTT
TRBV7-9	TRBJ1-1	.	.	CASSLRWYTEAFF	TGTGCCAGCAGCTTACGGTGGTACACTGAAGCTTTCTTT
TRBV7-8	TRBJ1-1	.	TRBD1	CASSSAGTGLNTEAFF	TGTGCCAGCAGCTCGGCCGGGACAGGCCTGAACACTGAAGCTTTCTTT
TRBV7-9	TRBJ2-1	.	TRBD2	CASSLPNSGSLIGQFF	TGTGCCAGCAGCTTACCGAATAGCGGGAGTTTGATAGGGCAGTTCTTC
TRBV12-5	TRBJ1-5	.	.	CASGLVLGSSNQPQHF	TGTGCTAGTGGTTTGGTACTAGGGTCTAGCAATCAGCCCCAGCATTTT
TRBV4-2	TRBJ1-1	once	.	CASSQDLVGGGTEAFF	TGTGCCAGCAGCCAAGATCTTGTGGGGGGGGGCACTGAAGCTTTCTTT
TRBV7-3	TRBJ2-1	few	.	CASSPSGPSSYNEQFF	TGTGCCAGCAGCCCGAGCGGACCCAGCTCCTACAATGAGCAGTTCTTC
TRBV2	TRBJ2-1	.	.	CASIVLGAANEQFF	TGTGCCAGCATCGTTCTTGGGGCCGCAAATGAGCAGTTCTTC
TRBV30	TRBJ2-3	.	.	CAWRLGHSTDTQYF	TGTGCCTGGAGACTGGGGCATAGCACAGATACGCAGTATTTT
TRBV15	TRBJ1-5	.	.	CATSRDPGQPQHF	TGTGCCACCAGCAGAGATCCCGGTCAGCCCCAGCATTTT
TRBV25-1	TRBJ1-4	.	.	CASSEPGGAGNEKLFF	TGTGCCAGCAGTGAACCCGGGGGGGCGGGTAATGAAAAACTGTTTTTT
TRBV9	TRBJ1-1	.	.	CASSPIQGATEAFF	TGTGCCAGCAGCCCAATACAGGGCGCCACTGAAGCTTTCTTT
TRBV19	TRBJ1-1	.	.	CASSIAGRGSEAFF	TGTGCCAGTAGTATAGCGGGGAGAGGCTCTGAAGCTTTCTTT
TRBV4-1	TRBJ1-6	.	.	CASSPEGEGISSYNSPLHF	TGCGCCAGCAGCCCCGAGGGGGAGGGAATAAGCTCCTATAATTCACCCCTCCACTTT
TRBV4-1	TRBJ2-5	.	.	CASSGPPQTQYF	TGTGCCAGCAGCGGCCCACCGCAGACCCAGTACTTC
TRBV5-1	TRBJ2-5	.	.	CASSLEASYLGRRETQYF	TGCGCCAGCAGCTTGGAGGCCTCGTATCTAGGGAGAAGAGAGACCCAGTACTTC
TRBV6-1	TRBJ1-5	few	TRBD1	CASSDGQGGPQPQHF	TGTGCCAGCAGTGATGGGCAGGGGGGACCTCAGCCCCAGCATTTT
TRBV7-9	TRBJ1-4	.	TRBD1	CASSFPPGQGLSEKLFF	TGTGCCAGCAGCTTCCCCCCGGGACAGGGTTTAAGTGAAAAACTGTTTTTT
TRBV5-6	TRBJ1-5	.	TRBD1	CASSQNTGGQEPQHF	TGTGCCAGCAGCCAAAATACAGGGGGCCAGGAGCCCCAGCATTTT
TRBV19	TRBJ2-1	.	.	CASSPLRVYNEQFF	TGTGCCAGTAGTCCCTTAAGAGTGTACAATGAGCAGTTCTTC
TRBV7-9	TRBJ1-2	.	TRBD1	CASRPTGEKYGYTF	TGTGCCAGCAGGCCCACAGGGGAAAAGTATGGCTACACCTTC
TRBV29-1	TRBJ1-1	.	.	CSSLTGNTEAFF	TGCAGCTCCTTAACGGGGAACACTGAAGCTTTCTTT
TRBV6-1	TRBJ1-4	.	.	CASSERRGNEKLFF	TGTGCCAGCAGTGAAAGAAGGGGGAATGAAAAACTGTTTTTT
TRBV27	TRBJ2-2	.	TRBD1	CASSLSYNRGRDTGELFF	TGTGCCAGCAGTTTATCGTATAACAGGGGAAGAGACACCGGGGAGCTGTTTTTT
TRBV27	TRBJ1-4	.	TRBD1	CASSLSRDRRGNEKLFF	TGTGCCAGCAGTTTATCACGGGACAGGAGGGGTAATGAAAAACTGTTTTTT
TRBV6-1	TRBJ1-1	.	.	CASPSRMNTEAFF	TGTGCCAGCCCCTCGAGGATGAACACTGAAGCTTTCTTT
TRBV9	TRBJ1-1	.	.	CASSVGGLGTEAFF	TGTGCCAGCAGCGTAGGAGGGCTTGGCACTGAAGCTTTCTTT
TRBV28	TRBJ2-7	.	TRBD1	CASSYRQGANYEQYF	TGTGCCAGCAGCTACCGACAGGGGGCGAACTACGAGCAGTACTTC
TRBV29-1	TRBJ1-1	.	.	CSVDYRDRTEAFF	TGCAGCGTTGATTACAGGGATCGCACTGAAGCTTTCTTT
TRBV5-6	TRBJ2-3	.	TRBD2	CASVMGLPGDTQYF	TGTGCCAGCGTAATGGGACTACCAGGAGATACGCAGTATTTT